The 17 T cell receptor beta chains below come from one sample, sequenced in a study of T cells after posttransplantation cyclophosphamide. Cyclophosphamide on days +3 and +4 followed busulfan-fludarabine conditioning and a marrow graft. Sequencing was performed with immunoSEQ multiplex PCR; in TCRdb, only in-frame clones are kept and a portion is missing. The table shows around 18,000 clones, with roughly 73% occurring only once. Specimen: CD8+ T cells sorted from PBMCs, collected roughly 1,900 days after a stem cell transplant with posttransplant cyclophosphamide. The receptors come from a female patient aged 40-50 years who received an allogeneic stem cell transplant from a related donor, was CMV-positive, and had no GVHD. Some T cells may possibly be graft donor cells.

The table lists this clone with a few counts. The chain recombines TRBV7-9 with TRBJ1-2, with 8 bases matching TRBD1. The junction had 5 bases not matched to a gene; V was cut back by 4 bases and J by 4 bases. From germline, CDR1 is SEHNR and CDR2 FQNEAQ (reference sequence). There are 14 residues in the CDR3. The CDR3 sequence: CASSSGQVRYGYTF. Here the CDR3 DNA reads TGTGCCAGCAGCTCGGGACAGGTCCGCTATGGCTACACCTTC.

This rearrangement joins TRBV7-9 to TRBJ2-7; 14 bases map to TRBD2. The CDR3 loop spans 17 amino acids. Germline CDR1 is SEHNR and CDR2 is FQNEAQ (reference sequence). V lost 1 base and J lost 2; bases outside the gene matches: 4. CDR3: CASSLGGLAGVTYEQYF. The CDR3 bases are TGTGCCAGCAGCTTAGGGGGACTAGCGGGGGTTACCTACGAGCAGTACTTC.

This clone was detected once. This chain joins TRBV29-1 and TRBJ2-5, with D perhaps TRBD2 (6 bases). Trimming took 1 base from V and 4 from J, leaving 10 bases between them. The CDR3 covers 13 residues. In germline, CDR1 is SQVTM, CDR2 ANQGSEA. CDR3 coding DNA: TGCAGCGTTGAAGTGGGAGGTGCAGAGACCCAGTACTTC. It is translated as CSVEVGGAETQYF.

The table lists this clone with a few counts. The rearrangement links TRBV19 to TRBJ1-2; D perhaps matches TRBD1 (5 bases). CDR3 length: 14 residues. The V and J ends lost 6 bases and 3 bases respectively, with 14 bases between them. Per the germline V gene, CDR1 is LNHDA and CDR2 is SQIVND (reference sequence). CDR3 residues: CASSDIDRDYGYTF. The CDR3 DNA reads as TGTGCCAGTAGCGACATTGACAGAGACTATGGCTACACCTTC.

In nucleotides, the CDR3 is TGTGCCAGCAGCTTCCGGGACAGGGGGCATAACACCGGGGAGCTGTTTTTT. This gives the protein CASSFRDRGHNTGELFF. This chain connects TRBV5-4 to TRBJ2-2; 12 bases align to TRBD1. This CDR3 spans 17 amino acids. In germline, CDR1 is SGHNT, CDR2 YYREEE (reference sequence). V dropped 2 bases and J dropped 2; count of bases not matched to a gene: 4.

J is TRBJ1-4 and V is TRBV2; tentatively, D is TRBD1 (6 bases). The CDR3 extends over 17 amino acids. Trimming pared 0 bases from V and 4 bases from J, leaving 15 bases between. CDR1 is SNHLY and CDR2 is FYNNEI in the germline V gene. CDR3: CASSEAGREGGNEKLFF. For the CDR3, the DNA is TGTGCCAGCAGTGAAGCTGGGAGGGAAGGGGGTAATGAAAAACTGTTTTTT.

The rearrangement links TRBV18 to TRBJ2-7; no reliable D call. This CDR3 spans 15 amino acids. V was trimmed by 6 bases and J by 2 bases, leaving 17 bases between them. CDR1 is KGHSH and CDR2 is LQKENI in the germline V gene. The chain's CDR3 is CASSHEQWQTYEQYF. The CDR3 DNA follows: TGTGCCAGCTCTCACGAACAGTGGCAAACCTACGAGCAGTACTTC.

This clone turned up a few times. This chain joins TRBV7-8 and TRBJ1-1; D is unclear. Between the trimmed V and J ends, which lost 2 bases and 6 bases, there was a span of 13 bases. CDR3 length: 14 amino acids. Germline-derived CDR1 and CDR2 are SGHVS and FQNEAQ. The chain's CDR3 is CASSLWESGAEAFF. CDR3 coding DNA: TGTGCCAGCAGCTTATGGGAATCGGGAGCTGAAGCTTTCTTT.

On this clone: A read error may produce the germline difference seen at one junction end. The V and J genes are TRBV7-3 and TRBJ1-1; D uncertain. The CDR3 has 13 amino acids. CDR1 is SGHTA, CDR2 FQGTGA, per germline. CDR3: CASSQAENTEAFF. CDR3 DNA sequence: TGCGCCAGCAGCCAGGCCGAGAACACTGAAGCTTTCTTT.

Concerning this clone itself: Other DNA sequences of this sample code for an identical CDR3. The chain combines TRBV19 with TRBJ2-4, with 9 nucleotides matching TRBD2. After removal of 6 bases from V and 0 bases from J, the junction contained 6 bases not matched to a gene. This CDR3 region has 16 residues. Germline V lookup: CDR1 LNHDA, CDR2 SQIVND (reference sequence). The CDR3 sequence is CASRISGGVAKNIQYF. As DNA, the CDR3 is TGTGCCAGTAGGATTAGCGGGGGAGTAGCCAAAAACATTCAGTACTTC.

This clone was counted only a few times. The genes are TRBV4-1 and TRBJ1-6, with D uncertain. Deletions cut 1 base from V and 9 bases from J, with 10 bases between. The germline CDR1 and CDR2 sequences are MGHRA and YSYEKL. The CDR3 has 14 residues. The CDR3 coding sequence is TGCGCCAGCAGCCAAGTGAACAGCCTTTCACCCCTCCACTTT. Translation: CASSQVNSLSPLHF.

The chain couples TRBV7-9 to TRBJ1-2; 9 nucleotides line up with TRBD1. In germline, CDR1 is SEHNR, CDR2 FQNEAQ (reference sequence). The CDR3 runs to 17 residues. The ends lost 5 bases at V and 4 bases at J; junction bases unmatched: 14. The CDR3, as DNA: TGTGCCAGCAGCCCGACCCCGGGACAGGGTAGGGGCTATGGCTACACCTTC. Translation: CASSPTPGQGRGYGYTF.

The chain combines TRBV5-6 with TRBJ2-5, with 14 bases that match TRBD2. CDR3 length equals 18 residues. In germline, CDR1 is SGHDT, CDR2 YYEEEE. Losses at the gene ends were 3 bases for V and 0 bases for J; bases not matched to a gene: 7. The CDR3 here is CASSSGTSGGPYQETQYF. CDR3 coding DNA: TGTGCCAGCAGCTCCGGGACTAGCGGGGGTCCGTACCAAGAGACCCAGTACTTC.

This clone showed up just once. This chain uses TRBV4-1 with TRBJ1-1, with 10 bases matching TRBD1. J gave up 6 bases and V 1 base, and 11 bases lay outside the gene matches. The CDR3 has 17 amino acids. Germline V gives CDR1 MGHRA, CDR2 YSYEKL. The CDR3 loop reads CASSQVIYGTGAAEAFF. DNA for the CDR3: TGCGCCAGCAGCCAAGTAATCTACGGGACAGGGGCGGCTGAAGCTTTCTTT.

This clone was seen more than once but under ten times. V usage is TRBV27 and J usage is TRBJ1-5, with TRBD1 identical over 8 bases. The germline V gene encodes CDR1 MNHEY and CDR2 SMNVEV (reference sequence). V shed 0 bases, J shed 6 bases, and the junction held 4 bases outside the gene matches. The CDR3 runs to 15 residues. CDR3 in amino acids: CASSLSAGGAQPQHF. The CDR3 nucleotides are TGTGCCAGCAGTTTATCGGCAGGGGGCGCTCAGCCCCAGCATTTT.

This clone has only one observation. This chain joins TRBV6-1 and TRBJ2-7; D perhaps matches TRBD2 (5 bases). The CDR3 has 17 amino acids. Germline-derived CDR1 and CDR2 are MNHNS and SASEGT. V dropped 2 bases and J dropped 2 bases, with 19 bases sitting between them. CDR3 bases: TGTGCCAGCAGTGAATACCCGCGTCGGGAATGGGCCTACGAGCAGTACTTC. Its protein is CASSEYPRREWAYEQYF.

The CDR3 is CASSQRTILPYGYTF. CDR3 nucleotides: TGTGCCAGCAGCCAGCGGACTATCTTGCCATATGGCTACACCTTC. The chain links TRBV7-9 to TRBJ1-2; D not certain. Trimming pared 5 bases from V and 5 bases from J, leaving 18 bases between. Germline assignment: CDR1 SEHNR and CDR2 FQNEAQ (reference sequence). This CDR3 comprises 15 residues.